This TCR beta chain was observed in a study of blood T cell repertoires in COVID-19. Study context: Samples of COVID-19 (acute and convalescent) were obtained from the United States, Italy and Spain.

The germline gives CDR1 MDHEN, CDR2 SYDVKM. With 2 bases removed from V and 4 bases from J, the gap between germline ends came to 9 bases. The CDR3 is made up of 14 amino acids. Enrolled during active infection, Seattle patients were then followed longitudinally. How the authors handled the data: Using reference gene primer amplification, nucleated cell counts were estimated. Sequencing used immunoSEQ multiplex PCR; TCRdb keeps in-frame clones, though not all of them. That table gives V, J and clone size, and the DNA gave D and trimming. Altogether approximately 300,000 clones are present, about nine tenths being singletons, with the ten largest covering 6% to 7%.

This TCR was recovered from a woman in her thirties with COVID-19, enrolled during active disease. The chain carries TRBV28 and TRBJ1-3; no definite D call. Sequencing was performed on peripheral blood. CDR3 bases: TGTGCCAGCAGTTTAGTACAGCAAGGAAACACCATATATTTT. It encodes CASSLVQQGNTIYF. Full variable domain (remainder filled in from reference TRBV28 and TRBJ1-3): DVKVTQSSRYLVKRTGEKVFLECVQDMDHENMFWYRQDPGLGLRLIYFSYDVKMKEKGDIPEGYSVSREKKERFSLILESASTNQTSMYLCASSLVQQGNTIYFGEGSWLTVV.